The next 5 T cell receptor beta chains were all read from a single sample in a study of T cell repertoires in cytomegalovirus infection (dated by TCRdb to between 2017 and 2020). The run used an Illumina HiSeq 1500. TCRdb's own reprocessing of the public reads used fastp at Q25 and MiXCR and kept productive beta chains. When rows share a CDR3 protein, they turn into one entry using the most common DNA and genes. For this sample the table gives about 47,000 distinct CDR3 sequences, of which about 19% were detected only once. Together, the top ten hold 80% of the sample. Their recognized antigens are unknown. Read against the paper, the sample's treatment or condition label means: in vitro stimulation with specific CMV peptide epitopes to enrich CMV-specific T cells. The material was CD8+ T cells from cultured PBMCs, obtained from culture after CMV antigen stimulation. The receptors were gathered from a human donor in good health (CMV status not recorded). Some clones in this sample may be carry-over from other donors' samples.

The CDR3 DNA is TGTGCCACCAGTGATCCCCAGGGACTAGCTGCCGGGGAGCTGTTTTTT. Translated, it gives CATSDPQGLAAGELFF. The chain combines TRBV24-1 with TRBJ2-2, with 9 bases aligning to TRBD2. V was pared by 3 bases and J by 6 bases, with 7 bases of the junction left unmatched. Germline CDR1 and CDR2: KGHDR and SFDVKD. The CDR3 spans 16 residues.

This clonotype was observed a handful of times. The V and J genes are TRBV11-1 and TRBJ2-1; no firm D call. This CDR3 is 13 amino acids long. Germline V lookup: CDR1 SGHAT, CDR2 FQDESV (reference sequence). V lost 3 bases to trimming and J lost 4 bases, with 7 bases between them. The CDR3 here is CASSLGSYNEQFF. For the CDR3, the DNA is TGTGCCAGCAGCTTGGGGTCATACAATGAGCAGTTCTTC.

The rearrangement links TRBV12-3 or TRBV12-4 to TRBJ2-7; D is possibly TRBD2 (7 bases). The CDR3 runs to 13 residues. V dropped 8 bases and J dropped 2 bases, with 13 bases sitting between them. The CDR3 spells CASLGGAAYEQYF. The DNA for the CDR3 is TGTGCCAGCCTGGGGGGGGCGGCCTACGAGCAGTACTTC.

This clonotype has only a few counts. The gene calls are TRBV7-9 and TRBJ1-4; tentatively, D is TRBD1 (6 bases). The CDR3 spans 14 residues. Per the germline V gene, CDR1 is SEHNR and CDR2 is FQNEAQ (reference sequence). Trimming removed 5 bases at V and 3 bases at J, with 10 bases between. CDR3 loop: CASSLEGANEKLFF. The CDR3 DNA follows: TGTGCCAGCAGCCTCGAGGGGGCTAATGAAAAACTGTTTTTT.

This clonotype was seen a handful of times. The chain is built from TRBV7-2 and TRBJ2-3, with 15 bases lining up with TRBD2. The CDR3 consists of 20 residues. Trimming took 4 bases from V and 5 from J; bases not matched to a gene: 16. CDR1 SGHTA and CDR2 FQGNSA come from the germline V gene. The CDR3 sequence is CASSCLWTSGGAIVLDTQYF. The CDR3 DNA reads as TGTGCCAGCAGCTGCCTTTGGACTAGCGGGGGGGCGATTGTTCTAGATACGCAGTATTTT.